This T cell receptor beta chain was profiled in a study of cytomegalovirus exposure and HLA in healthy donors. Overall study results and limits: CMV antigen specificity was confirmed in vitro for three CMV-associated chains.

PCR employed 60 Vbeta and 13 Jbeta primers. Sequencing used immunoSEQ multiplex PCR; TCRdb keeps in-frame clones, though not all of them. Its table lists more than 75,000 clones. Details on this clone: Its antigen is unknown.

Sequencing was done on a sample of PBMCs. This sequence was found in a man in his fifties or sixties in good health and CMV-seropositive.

The CDR3 is CAISSSTVINYGYTF. CDR3 nucleotide sequence: TGTGCCATCAGCTCTTCGACAGTCATCAACTATGGCTACACCTTC. The rearrangement uses TRBV10-3 and TRBJ1-2, with a tentative D call TRBD1 (5 bases). Germline CDR1 reads ENHRY; CDR2 reads SYGVKD. This CDR3 is built from 15 residues. Trimming removed 6 bases from V and 2 bases from J, with 16 bases in between.